This T cell receptor beta chain was profiled in a study of blood T cell repertoires in COVID-19. Across the study: From the United States, Italy and Spain came samples of acute and convalescent COVID-19. Sources were T cells, B-cell-depleted T cells, or PBMCs; the material itself was cDNA or gDNA.

Sequenced by immunoSEQ multiplex PCR; TCRdb stores in-frame clones only, minus some. The sample yields over 200,000 clones, approximately 84% seen once. Everyone who took part was roughly 18 to 89 years old, and they came from about 25 US areas. This clone was recorded a few times. The sequencing sample was made of PBMCs or T cells enriched from blood (not recorded which). This TCR was sampled from a man aged 40-55 years who had recovered from COVID-19.

CDR3 bases: TGCGCCAGCAGGATAGTCGAGGGTGGCTACACCTTC. This translates into CASRIVEGGYTF. V is TRBV5-1 and J is TRBJ1-2, with unresolved D. V shed 5 bases and J shed 7 bases, with 12 bases lying between them. Germline CDR1 is SGHRS and CDR2 is YFSETQ. The CDR3 is 12 residues long.